These T cell receptor beta chains were read from a single sample in a study of CD8 T cells in Susac syndrome. TCRdb re-called the immunoSEQ multiplex PCR reads through MiXCR, storing one row per CDR3 protein. The profile shows approximately 270,000 distinct CDR3 sequences, just under 95% of them singletons. Specimen: CD4+ T cells from PBMCs. These receptors were obtained from a human donor with multiple sclerosis. CDR3s include the opening cysteine and the closing phenylalanine or tryptophan. D genes are given only for firm matches.

V gene: TRBV10-2
D gene: NA
J gene: TRBJ2-3
CDR3 protein: CASSGATSTHTQYF

V gene: TRBV5-4
D gene: NA
J gene: TRBJ2-5
CDR3 protein: CASSLGGGAETQYF

V gene: TRBV7-9
D gene: NA
J gene: TRBJ2-3
CDR3 protein: CASSPTERPTDTQYF

V gene: TRBV7-9
D gene: TRBD2
J gene: TRBJ2-1
CDR3 protein: CASSSSGLAVYNEQFF

V gene: TRBV25-1
D gene: NA
J gene: TRBJ1-5
CDR3 protein: CASSEPLPGLHSNQPQHF

V gene: TRBV18
D gene: TRBD1
J gene: TRBJ2-3
CDR3 protein: CASSESRDRDSDTQYF

V gene: TRBV20-1
D gene: NA
J gene: TRBJ2-5
CDR3 protein: CSARDERYGTQYF

V gene: TRBV9
D gene: NA
J gene: TRBJ2-7
CDR3 protein: CASSVEADGAYEQYF

V gene: TRBV5-4
D gene: TRBD1
J gene: TRBJ2-2
CDR3 protein: CASSSKGQGRNTGELFF

V gene: TRBV15
D gene: NA
J gene: TRBJ2-1
CDR3 protein: CATSRAPGLDSYNEQFF

V gene: TRBV7-8
D gene: NA
J gene: TRBJ1-5
CDR3 protein: CASSLVGGNQPQHF

V gene: TRBV5-1
D gene: NA
J gene: TRBJ1-3
CDR3 protein: CASSSAGGSGNTIYF

V gene: TRBV7-3
D gene: NA
J gene: TRBJ2-2
CDR3 protein: CASSFTGYDGELFF

V gene: TRBV9
D gene: NA
J gene: TRBJ1-1
CDR3 protein: CASSHDWNTEAFF

V gene: TRBV24-1
D gene: TRBD2
J gene: TRBJ2-1
CDR3 protein: CATSDPRPGTSGRYEQFF

V gene: TRBV12-3/TRBV12-4
D gene: NA
J gene: TRBJ2-3
CDR3 protein: CASTLADPTDTQYF

V gene: TRBV30
D gene: NA
J gene: TRBJ1-1
CDR3 protein: CAWSGAAGSRTEAFF

V gene: TRBV19
D gene: NA
J gene: TRBJ2-1
CDR3 protein: CASSMVKEQFF

V gene: TRBV9
D gene: NA
J gene: TRBJ1-1
CDR3 protein: CASSVERDTEAFF

V gene: TRBV19
D gene: TRBD2
J gene: TRBJ2-2
CDR3 protein: CASSMTGGTGELFF

V gene: TRBV18
D gene: NA
J gene: TRBJ2-1
CDR3 protein: CASSPDDKNNEQFF

V gene: TRBV12-3/TRBV12-4
D gene: NA
J gene: TRBJ1-1
CDR3 protein: CASSLRQAANTEVFF

V gene: TRBV18
D gene: TRBD1
J gene: TRBJ2-5
CDR3 protein: CASSPLDRAGETQYF